A single sample is the source of the 30 T cell receptor beta chains below, sequenced in a study of regulatory T cells in long-lasting Graves disease. Building of the TCR beta libraries involved iRepertoire HTBI primers and Arm-PCR of CDR3 regions. TCRdb used MiXCR to reprocess the multiplex PCR reads, holding one entry per CDR3 protein. The repertoire holds some 370,000 distinct CDR3 sequences, with less than 25% as singletons. The time point is: persistent/refractory GD, antithyroid drugs over 5 years with positive TRAb. Extracted RNA from PBMCs served as the source of the TCR library. Sequencing used peripheral blood mononuclear cells (PBMCs), obtained when the disease was refractory, from a patient treated with antithyroid drugs. Receptors originate from a female donor with Graves disease.

The chain links TRBV9 to TRBJ2-5; 7 bases are shared with TRBD2. J lost 4 bases, V lost 3 bases, and 9 bases had no gene match. The V gene's germline CDR1 is SGDLS and CDR2 YYNGEE. This CDR3 is built from 15 residues. DNA for the CDR3: TGTGCCAGCAGCGCCCTAGTGGGACTATCAGAGACCCAGTACTTC. The encoded protein is CASSALVGLSETQYF.

This clonotype has just a few counts. The J gene is TRBJ1-1, the V gene TRBV5-1; 11 nucleotides line up with TRBD1. The ends lost 2 bases at V and 5 bases at J; junction bases unmatched: 5. Per the germline V gene, CDR1 is SGHRS and CDR2 is YFSETQ. CDR3 length equals 15 residues. The CDR3 loop reads CASSFYGQGATEAFF. Here the CDR3 DNA reads TGCGCCAGCAGCTTCTACGGACAGGGGGCTACTGAAGCTTTCTTT.

This clonotype showed up many times. V usage is TRBV10-3 and J usage is TRBJ1-4, with 7 nucleotides matching TRBD1. J was trimmed by 8 bases and V by 2 bases; bases with no gene match: 8. Germline CDR1 is ENHRY and CDR2 is SYGVKD. The CDR3 has 15 residues. CDR3 in DNA: TGTGCCATCAGTGAGAAGGACAGGCACATGGAAAAACTGTTTTTT. Translation: CAISEKDRHMEKLFF.

The V gene is TRBV3-1, the J gene TRBJ2-1; D gene unclear. This CDR3 has 12 residues. The ends were cut back, 1 base at V and 9 bases at J, with 7 bases in the middle. Germline V gene data show CDR1 as LGHDT and CDR2 as YNNKEL (reference sequence). DNA of the CDR3: TGTGCCAGCAGCCAAGGTAAACGTGAGCAGTTCTTC. Amino acid sequence: CASSQGKREQFF.

The table lists this clonotype with a few counts. The rearrangement joins TRBV4-1 to TRBJ1-1; TRBD1 matches at 7 bases. CDR1 and CDR2 from the germline V gene are MGHRA and YSYEKL. J lost 1 base, V lost 4 bases, and 6 bases had no gene match. This CDR3 spans 15 amino acids. As DNA, the CDR3 is TGCGCCAGCAGCCCGCGGACAGGCTCGAACACTGAAGCTTTCTTT. Residues: CASSPRTGSNTEAFF.

This clonotype was observed a handful of times. The chain carries TRBV7-8 and TRBJ1-2; 7 nucleotides line up with TRBD1. The germline gives CDR1 SGHVS, CDR2 FQNEAQ. V dropped 2 bases and J dropped 2; count of bases not matched to a gene: 2. The CDR3 has 14 amino acids. The CDR3 sequence is CASSLMDRNYGYTF. CDR3 bases: TGTGCCAGCAGCTTAATGGACAGGAACTATGGCTACACCTTC.

This clonotype was recorded many times. V and J are TRBV28 and TRBJ1-1; D not resolved. Trimming shortened V by 1 base and J by 4 bases, and 10 bases separated the two germline ends. The germline CDR1 and CDR2 sequences are MDHEN and SYDVKM. The CDR3 has 14 amino acids. The CDR3 loop reads CASSLLGGFTEAFF. The CDR3 bases are TGTGCCAGCAGTTTATTGGGAGGGTTCACTGAAGCTTTCTTT.

This clonotype came up many times. V and J are TRBV2 and TRBJ1-2; 10 nucleotides agree with TRBD1. The CDR3 extends over 12 amino acids. Unmatched junction bases numbered 3, after V lost 7 bases and J lost 7 bases. From germline, CDR1 is SNHLY and CDR2 FYNNEI. The CDR3 bases are TGTGCCAGCAAGACAGGGGGCATTGGCTACACCTTC. This translates into CASKTGGIGYTF.

This clonotype was recorded at least ten times. The gene calls are TRBV7-9 and TRBJ2-5; D remains ambiguous. This CDR3 is 14 amino acids long. Germline loops: CDR1 SEHNR, CDR2 FQNEAQ (reference sequence). V was trimmed by 5 bases and J by 5 bases, leaving 15 bases between them. The CDR3 region has the DNA TGTGCCAGCAGCCTCGCGTTGGGGATTGAGACCCAGTACTTC. Its translation: CASSLALGIETQYF.

This chain joins TRBV28 and TRBJ2-7; D is unclear. The ends were cut back, 3 bases at V and 6 bases at J, with 24 bases in the middle. The CDR3 runs to 17 residues. Germline CDR1 and CDR2: MDHEN and SYDVKM. CDR3 sequence (DNA): TGTGCCAGCAGTTTTTTAACTATGCGACCTAAAAATCTCGAGCAGTACTTC. Amino acids: CASSFLTMRPKNLEQYF.

In its sample, this clonotype was seen a few times. This sequence joins TRBV2 and TRBJ1-2; TRBD1 matches 10 bases. With 4 bases clipped from V and 4 bases from J, the junction kept 3 bases outside the gene matches. The length of the CDR3 is 14 residues. CDR1 and CDR2 (germline): SNHLY, FYNNEI. The CDR3 DNA is TGTGCCAGCAGTGTCGGGACAGGGGTCTATGGCTACACCTTC. It specifies CASSVGTGVYGYTF.

This clonotype was counted a few times. The junction does not match germline at one end; this may be a read error. The rearrangement links TRBV19 to TRBJ1-1; D gene uncertain. Per the germline V gene, CDR1 is LNHDA and CDR2 is SQIVND (reference sequence). The CDR3 contains 13 residues. CDR3 coding DNA: TGTGCCAGTAGTCTAAGTGTGAACACTGAAGCTTCCTTT. This encodes CASSLSVNTEASF.

The chain joins TRBV15 to TRBJ1-3; tentatively, D is TRBD1 (6 bases). The CDR3 extends over 15 amino acids. Germline loops: CDR1 LNHNV, CDR2 YYDKDF (reference sequence). Trimming took 0 bases from V and 0 from J, leaving 6 bases between them. CDR3 sequence reads: CATSREGASGNTIYF. DNA for the CDR3: TGTGCCACCAGCAGAGAGGGGGCCTCTGGAAACACCATATATTTT. Using reference TRBV15 and TRBJ1-3 for the parts outside the CDR3, the full variable domain is DAMVIQNPRYQVTQFGKPVTLSCSQTLNHNVMYWYQQKSSQAPKLLFHYYDKDFNNEADTPDNFQSRRPNTSFCFLDIRSPGLGDTAMYLCATSREGASGNTIYFGEGSWLTVV.

J is TRBJ2-2 and V is TRBV7-8; possibly TRBD2 for D (6 bases). This CDR3 has 17 amino acids. The germline CDR1 and CDR2 sequences are SGHVS and FQNEAQ. Trimming removed 5 bases from V and 1 base from J, with 17 bases in between. CDR3: CASSHYQRARNTGELFF. In nucleotides, the CDR3 is TGTGCCAGCAGCCATTACCAGCGGGCACGGAACACCGGGGAGCTGTTTTTT.

The J gene is TRBJ2-6, the V gene TRBV4-3; D is unresolved. V lost 0 bases, J lost 1 base, and 16 bases lay in between. CDR1 LGHNA and CDR2 YSLEER come from the germline V gene. The length of the CDR3 is 19 residues. This chain's CDR3 is CASSQDWGFSQSGANVLTF. The CDR3 bases are TGCGCCAGCAGCCAAGATTGGGGTTTCTCCCAATCTGGGGCCAACGTCCTGACTTTC.

This clonotype was recorded a few times. CDR3 amino acids: CASSLGRVQPQHF. CDR3 sequence (DNA): TGTGCCAGCAGCTTGGGTCGGGTTCAGCCCCAGCATTTT. J is TRBJ1-5 and V is TRBV5-6; D remains ambiguous. Between the trimmed V and J ends, which lost 0 bases and 6 bases, there was a span of 7 bases. This CDR3 is 13 amino acids long. CDR1 and CDR2 from the germline V gene are SGHDT and YYEEEE. The complete variable domain, with remaining parts taken from reference TRBV5-6 and TRBJ1-5, reads DAGVTQSPTHLIKTRGQQVTLRCSPKSGHDTVSWYQQALGQGPQFIFQYYEEEERQRGNFPDRFSGHQFPNYSSELNVNALLLGDSALYLCASSLGRVQPQHFGDGTRLSIL.

The rearrangement uses TRBV29-1 and TRBJ2-1, with a weak D call TRBD1 (6 bases). The V gene lost 4 bases and the J gene lost 4 bases, with 14 bases spanning the gap. This CDR3 comprises 14 residues. Germline V gene data show CDR1 as SQVTM and CDR2 as ANQGSEA. The CDR3 DNA is TGCAGCGTTGTAAGTGACAGGAATTACAATGAGCAGTTCTTC. It translates to CSVVSDRNYNEQFF.

The V and J genes are TRBV4-3 and TRBJ1-1; D is uncertain. The germline V gene has CDR1 LGHNA and CDR2 YSLEER. V was pared by 3 bases and J by 6 bases, with 11 bases between. The CDR3 contains 13 residues. The CDR3 DNA reads TGCGCCAGCAGCCAGAACGGTGGCGCTGAAGCTTTCTTT. Its protein product is CASSQNGGAEAFF.

This clonotype appeared many times. The J gene is TRBJ2-5, the V gene TRBV27; 7 bases fit TRBD2. This CDR3 region has 15 residues. The V segment lost 3 bases and the J segment 2 bases; nucleotides outside the gene matches: 6. Germline V CDR1 and CDR2: MNHEY, SMNVEV (reference sequence). CDR3 nucleotide sequence: TGTGCCAGCAGTTTCTGGGACGGGGGGCAAGAGACCCAGTACTTC. Its translation: CASSFWDGGQETQYF.

This clonotype was found many times. This chain uses TRBV28 with TRBJ1-2, with D possibly TRBD1 on 6 matching bases. Trimming took 5 bases from V and 7 from J, leaving 14 bases between them. CDR1 is MDHEN and CDR2 is SYDVKM in the germline V gene. The CDR3 spans 13 residues. CDR3 residues: CASSGPQGFGYTF. CDR3 in DNA: TGTGCCAGCAGTGGGCCACAGGGTTTTGGCTACACCTTC.

The table lists this clonotype with a few counts. V is TRBV20-1 and J is TRBJ1-1; D ambiguous. In germline, CDR1 is DFQATT, CDR2 SNEGSKA (reference sequence). This CDR3 spans 15 amino acids. The V and J ends lost 0 bases and 6 bases respectively, with 17 bases between them. CDR3 sequence: CSARDRASGVPEAFF. The CDR3 DNA reads TGCAGTGCTAGAGATCGGGCGTCTGGGGTCCCTGAAGCTTTCTTT.

This rearrangement joins TRBV7-9 to TRBJ2-6; D possibly uses TRBD1 or TRBD2 (6 bases each). The germline V and J ends were trimmed by 1 base and 2 bases, with 27 bases remaining between them. Germline V gene sequence: CDR1 SEHNR, CDR2 FQNEAQ (reference sequence). This CDR3 region has 22 residues. The CDR3 loop is CASSLDWGADWRGVPGANVLTF. The DNA for the CDR3 is TGTGCCAGCAGCTTAGATTGGGGGGCGGATTGGAGAGGGGTTCCTGGGGCCAACGTCCTGACTTTC.

This clonotype has at least ten counts. The V gene is TRBV19, the J gene TRBJ1-1; D is undetermined. Germline assignment: CDR1 LNHDA and CDR2 SQIVND (reference sequence). Trimming took 0 bases from V and 5 from J, leaving 13 bases between them. The CDR3 sequence is 15 residues long. The CDR3 spells CASSIDSLLRTEAFF. The CDR3 nucleotides are TGTGCCAGTAGTATAGACTCTCTCCTTCGGACTGAAGCTTTCTTT.

This chain connects TRBV19 to TRBJ2-7; TRBD2 matches at 14 bases. The V gene's germline CDR1 is LNHDA and CDR2 SQIVND (reference sequence). CDR3 length equals 14 residues. J gave up 5 bases and V 9 bases, and 6 bases lay outside the gene matches. The CDR3 is CASTSGLAGDEQYF. In DNA, the CDR3 is TGTGCCAGCACATCGGGACTAGCGGGGGACGAGCAGTACTTC.

This chain links TRBV28 with TRBJ2-1; a weak D match, TRBD2 (6 bases). Germline CDR1 is MDHEN and CDR2 is SYDVKM. The CDR3 consists of 14 residues. V lost 5 bases to trimming and J lost 4 bases, with 12 bases between them. CDR3 in amino acids: CASSPLRGYNEQFF. The CDR3 DNA reads as TGTGCCAGCAGTCCTTTGCGGGGTTACAATGAGCAGTTCTTC.

The gene calls are TRBV7-9 and TRBJ1-2, with D maybe TRBD1 (5 bases). The CDR3 runs to 13 residues. CDR1 is SEHNR and CDR2 is FQNEAQ in the germline V gene (reference sequence). Trimming stripped 8 bases from V and 4 bases from J, with 14 bases between. CDR3 sequence reads: CASRGRESYGYTF. The CDR3 DNA reads as TGTGCCAGCCGGGGCAGGGAGTCCTATGGCTACACCTTC. The full variable domain, its missing parts supplied by reference TRBV7-9 and TRBJ1-2, is DTGVSQNPRHKITKRGQNVTFRCDPISEHNRLYWYRQTLGQGPEFLTYFQNEAQLEKSRLLSDRFSAERPKGSFSTLEIQRTEQGDSAMYLCASRGRESYGYTFGSGTRLTVV.

This clonotype has a count of ten or more. The chain uses TRBV5-1 and TRBJ2-7, with D unclear. This CDR3 has 15 residues. V lost 0 bases and J lost 0, with 10 bases in between. Germline CDR1 reads SGHRS; CDR2 reads YFSETQ. The CDR3 bases are TGCGCCAGCAGCTTGGTAGCTAGTACCTCCTACGAGCAGTACTTC. Protein sequence: CASSLVASTSYEQYF. Based on the CDR3 plus reference TRBV5-1 and TRBJ2-7, the full variable domain is KAGVTQTPRYLIKTRGQQVTLSCSPISGHRSVSWYQQTPGQGLQFLFEYFSETQRNKGNFPGRFSGRQFSNSRSEMNVSTLELGDSALYLCASSLVASTSYEQYFGPGTRLTVT.

This clonotype occurred a few times. V and J are TRBV18 and TRBJ2-5; 12 positions match TRBD1. The CDR3 consists of 16 residues. Germline V gene sequence: CDR1 KGHSH, CDR2 LQKENI. After removal of 2 bases from V and 5 bases from J, the junction contained 6 bases not matched to a gene. CDR3 sequence: CASSPLGQGAAETQYF. The DNA for the CDR3 is TGTGCCAGCTCACCATTGGGACAGGGGGCTGCCGAGACCCAGTACTTC.

This clonotype was recorded a few times. The chain links TRBV5-4 to TRBJ1-2; D is unclear. CDR3 size: 14 residues. Per germline, CDR1 SGHNT and CDR2 YYREEE (reference sequence). V shed 3 bases and J shed 4 bases, with 13 bases lying between them. This chain's CDR3 is CASSSSGRSYGYTF. The DNA of the CDR3 is TGTGCCAGCAGCTCATCCGGACGGTCCTATGGCTACACCTTC.

In this sample, this clonotype turned up a few times. V gene TRBV11-2 combines with J gene TRBJ2-3; 7 bases align to TRBD2. Germline V CDR1 and CDR2: SGHAT, FQNNGV. CDR3 length: 15 residues. The junction had 3 bases not matched to a gene; V was cut back by 3 bases and J by 0 bases. DNA for the CDR3: TGTGCCAGCAGCTTCTCCGGGGGGAGCACAGATACGCAGTATTTT. Translating gives CASSFSGGSTDTQYF. The variable domain in full, with the rest retrieved from reference TRBV11-2 and TRBJ2-3, is EAGVAQSPRYKIIEKRQSVAFWCNPISGHATLYWYQQILGQGPKLLIQFQNNGVVDDSQLPKDRFSAERLKGVDSTLKIQPAKLEDSAVYLCASSFSGGSTDTQYFGPGTRLTVL.